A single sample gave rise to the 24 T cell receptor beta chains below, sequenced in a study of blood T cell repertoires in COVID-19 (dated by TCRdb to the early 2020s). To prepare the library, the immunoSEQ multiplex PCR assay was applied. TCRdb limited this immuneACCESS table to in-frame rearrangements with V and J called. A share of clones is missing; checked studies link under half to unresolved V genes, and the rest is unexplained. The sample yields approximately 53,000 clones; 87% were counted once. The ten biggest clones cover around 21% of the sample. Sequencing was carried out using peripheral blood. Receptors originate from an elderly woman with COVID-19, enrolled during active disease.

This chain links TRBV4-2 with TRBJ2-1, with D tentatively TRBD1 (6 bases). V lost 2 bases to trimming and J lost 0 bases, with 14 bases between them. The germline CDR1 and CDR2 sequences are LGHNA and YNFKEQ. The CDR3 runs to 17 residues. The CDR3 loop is CASSQTPGASSYNEQFF. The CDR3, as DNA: TGTGCCAGCAGCCAAACCCCAGGGGCGAGCTCCTACAATGAGCAGTTCTTC.

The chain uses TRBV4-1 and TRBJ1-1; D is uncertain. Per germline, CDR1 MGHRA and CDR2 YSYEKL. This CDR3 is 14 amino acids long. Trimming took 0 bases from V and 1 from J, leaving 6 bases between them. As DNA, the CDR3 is TGCGCCAGCAGCCAAGACGGTCAGAACACTGAAGCTTTCTTT. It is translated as CASSQDGQNTEAFF.

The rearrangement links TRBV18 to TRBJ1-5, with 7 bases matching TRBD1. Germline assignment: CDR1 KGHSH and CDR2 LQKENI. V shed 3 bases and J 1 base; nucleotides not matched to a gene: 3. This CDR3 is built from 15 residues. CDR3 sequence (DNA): TGTGCCAGCTCACCTCAGACAGGGAGCAATCAGCCCCAGCATTTT. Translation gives CASSPQTGSNQPQHF.

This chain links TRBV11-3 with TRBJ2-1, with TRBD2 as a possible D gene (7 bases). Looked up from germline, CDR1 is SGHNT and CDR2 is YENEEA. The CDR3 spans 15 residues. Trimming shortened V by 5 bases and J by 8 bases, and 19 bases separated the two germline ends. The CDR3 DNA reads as TGTGCCAGCAGCCTTGGGGGGGCCCTAATATATGAGCAGTTCTTC. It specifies CASSLGGALIYEQFF.

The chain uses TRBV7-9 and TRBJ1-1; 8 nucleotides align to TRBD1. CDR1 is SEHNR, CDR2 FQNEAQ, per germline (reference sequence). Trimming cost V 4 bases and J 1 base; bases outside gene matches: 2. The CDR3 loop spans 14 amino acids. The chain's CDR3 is CASSSGTGNTEAFF. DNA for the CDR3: TGTGCCAGCAGCTCCGGGACAGGGAACACTGAAGCTTTCTTT.

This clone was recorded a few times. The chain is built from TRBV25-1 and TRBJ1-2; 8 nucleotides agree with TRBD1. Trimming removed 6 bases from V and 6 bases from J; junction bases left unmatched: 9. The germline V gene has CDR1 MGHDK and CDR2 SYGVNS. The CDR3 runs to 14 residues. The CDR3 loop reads CASSQTGVVDGYTF. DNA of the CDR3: TGTGCCAGCAGCCAGACAGGGGTGGTCGATGGCTACACCTTC.

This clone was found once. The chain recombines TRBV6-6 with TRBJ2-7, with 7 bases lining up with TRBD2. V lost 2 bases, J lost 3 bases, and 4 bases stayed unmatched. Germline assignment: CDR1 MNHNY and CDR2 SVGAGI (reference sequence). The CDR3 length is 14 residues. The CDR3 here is CASSYGGGDYEQYF. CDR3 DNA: TGTGCCAGCAGTTACGGGGGGGGAGACTACGAGCAGTACTTC.

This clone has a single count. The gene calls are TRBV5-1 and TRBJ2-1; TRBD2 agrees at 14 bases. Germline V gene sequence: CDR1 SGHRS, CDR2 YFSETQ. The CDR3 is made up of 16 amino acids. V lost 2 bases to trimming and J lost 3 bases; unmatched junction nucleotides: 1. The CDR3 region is CASSLGTSGGYNEQFF. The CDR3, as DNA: TGCGCCAGCAGCTTAGGGACTAGCGGGGGCTACAATGAGCAGTTCTTC.

The CDR3 reads CASSVGEAGTDTQYF. The CDR3 region has the DNA TGTGCCAGCAGCGTAGGCGAAGCGGGCACAGATACGCAGTATTTT. V gene TRBV9 combines with J gene TRBJ2-3; D possibly corresponds to TRBD2 (5 bases). Trimming left V 0 bases short and J 1 base short, with 9 bases between. The CDR3 totals 15 residues. Germline V lookup: CDR1 SGDLS, CDR2 YYNGEE.

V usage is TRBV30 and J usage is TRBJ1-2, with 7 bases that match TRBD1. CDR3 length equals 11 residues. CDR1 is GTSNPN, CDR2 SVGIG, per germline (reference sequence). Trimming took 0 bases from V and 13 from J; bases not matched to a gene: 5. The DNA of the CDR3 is TGTGCCTGGAGTGTTAGGACAGGACTCACCTTC. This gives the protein CAWSVRTGLTF.

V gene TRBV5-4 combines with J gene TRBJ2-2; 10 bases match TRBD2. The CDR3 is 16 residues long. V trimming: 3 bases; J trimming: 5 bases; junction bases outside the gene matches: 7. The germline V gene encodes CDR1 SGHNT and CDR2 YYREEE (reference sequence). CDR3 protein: CASSSSGGARTGELFF. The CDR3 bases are TGTGCCAGCAGCTCTAGCGGGGGAGCTCGTACCGGGGAGCTGTTTTTT. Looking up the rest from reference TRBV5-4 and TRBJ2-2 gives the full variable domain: ETGVTQSPTHLIKTRGQQVTLRCSSQSGHNTVSWYQQALGQGPQFIFQYYREEENGRGNFPPRFSGLQFPNYSSELNVNALELDDSALYLCASSSSGGARTGELFFGEGSRLTVL.

CDR3 bases: TGTGCCAGCAGTTACTCAACAGGGTGGGGGAACACTGAAGCTTTCTTT. Its protein is CASSYSTGWGNTEAFF. This chain connects TRBV6-5 to TRBJ1-1, with a weak D call TRBD1 (6 bases). The CDR3 totals 16 residues. The germline V gene encodes CDR1 MNHEY and CDR2 SVGAGI. V lost 0 bases and J 1 base, leaving 12 bases between the germline ends.

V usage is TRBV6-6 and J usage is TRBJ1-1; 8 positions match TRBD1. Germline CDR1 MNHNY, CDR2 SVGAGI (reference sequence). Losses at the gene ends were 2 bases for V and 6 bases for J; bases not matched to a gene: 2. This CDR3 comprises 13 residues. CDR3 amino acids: CASSYAGGAEAFF. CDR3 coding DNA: TGTGCCAGCAGTTACGCAGGGGGCGCTGAAGCTTTCTTT.

CDR3 residues: CAWRPPRGTRVNEQFF. The CDR3, as DNA: TGTGCCTGGAGACCTCCCCGCGGGACTAGGGTGAATGAGCAGTTCTTC. V is TRBV30 and J is TRBJ2-1, with 8 bases identical to TRBD2. CDR1 and CDR2 from the germline V gene are GTSNPN and SVGIG (reference sequence). The CDR3 has 16 amino acids. V gave up 3 bases and J gave up 7 bases; unmatched junction bases: 14.

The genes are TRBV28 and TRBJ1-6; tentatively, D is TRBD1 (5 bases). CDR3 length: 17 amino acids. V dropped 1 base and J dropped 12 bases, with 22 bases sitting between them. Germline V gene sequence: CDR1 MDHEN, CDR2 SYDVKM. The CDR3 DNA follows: TGTGCCAGCAGTTTATACCCCCCCCCTGACAGCGGGATACCCCTCCACTTT. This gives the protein CASSLYPPPDSGIPLHF.

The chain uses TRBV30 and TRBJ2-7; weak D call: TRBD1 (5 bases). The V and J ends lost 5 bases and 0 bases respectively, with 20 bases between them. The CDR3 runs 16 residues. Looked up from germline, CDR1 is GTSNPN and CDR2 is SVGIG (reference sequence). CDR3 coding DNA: TGTGCCTGGGGACACCCGAGTCGTCTTGGCTCCTACGAGCAGTACTTC. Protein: CAWGHPSRLGSYEQYF.

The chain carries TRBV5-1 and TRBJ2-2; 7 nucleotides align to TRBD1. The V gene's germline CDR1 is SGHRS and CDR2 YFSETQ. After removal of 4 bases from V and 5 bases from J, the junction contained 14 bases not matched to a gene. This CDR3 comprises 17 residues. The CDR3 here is CASSPGQPLGRTGELFF. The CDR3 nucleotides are TGCGCCAGCAGCCCGGGACAGCCCCTTGGAAGGACCGGGGAGCTGTTTTTT.

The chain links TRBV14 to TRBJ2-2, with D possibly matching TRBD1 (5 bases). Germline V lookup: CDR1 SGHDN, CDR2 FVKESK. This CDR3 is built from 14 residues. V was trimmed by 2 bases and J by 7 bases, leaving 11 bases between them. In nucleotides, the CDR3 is TGTGCCAGCAGCCAATCCAGGGCCCGCGGGGAGCTGTTTTTT. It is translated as CASSQSRARGELFF. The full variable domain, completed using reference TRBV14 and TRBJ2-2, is EAGVTQFPSHSVIEKGQTVTLRCDPISGHDNLYWYRRVMGKEIKFLLHFVKESKQDESGMPNNRFLAERTGGTYSTLKVQPAELEDSGVYFCASSQSRARGELFFGEGSRLTVL.

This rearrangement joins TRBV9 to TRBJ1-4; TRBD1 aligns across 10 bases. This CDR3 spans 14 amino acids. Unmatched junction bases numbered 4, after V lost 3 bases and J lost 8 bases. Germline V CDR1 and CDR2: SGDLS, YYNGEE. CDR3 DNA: TGTGCCAGCAGCGGGGGACAGGGGAAGGAAAAACTGTTTTTT. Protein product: CASSGGQGKEKLFF.

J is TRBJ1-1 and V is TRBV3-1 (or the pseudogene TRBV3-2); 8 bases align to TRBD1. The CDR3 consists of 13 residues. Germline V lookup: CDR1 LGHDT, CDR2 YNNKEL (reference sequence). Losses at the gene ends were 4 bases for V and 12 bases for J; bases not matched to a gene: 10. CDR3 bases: TGTGCCAGCAGCCCAACCGGACAGGGCGAGTCTTTCTTT. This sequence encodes CASSPTGQGESFF.

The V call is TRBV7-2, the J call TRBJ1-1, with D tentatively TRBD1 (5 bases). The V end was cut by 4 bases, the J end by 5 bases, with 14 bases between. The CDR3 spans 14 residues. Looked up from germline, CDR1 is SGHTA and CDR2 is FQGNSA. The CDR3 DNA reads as TGTGCCAGCAGCTCCCATGGGGCGAGGACTGAAGCTTTCTTT. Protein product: CASSSHGARTEAFF.

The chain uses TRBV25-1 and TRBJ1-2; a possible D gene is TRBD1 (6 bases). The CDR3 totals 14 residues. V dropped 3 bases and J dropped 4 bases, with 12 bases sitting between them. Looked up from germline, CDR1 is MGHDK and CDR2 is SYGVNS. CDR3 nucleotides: TGTGCCAGCAGTGATGGGGGCAGGGTCTATGGCTACACCTTC. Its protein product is CASSDGGRVYGYTF.

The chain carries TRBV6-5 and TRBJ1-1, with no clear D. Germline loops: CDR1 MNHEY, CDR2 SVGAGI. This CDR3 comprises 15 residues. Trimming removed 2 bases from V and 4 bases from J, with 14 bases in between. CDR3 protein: CASSYHSGLTTEAFF. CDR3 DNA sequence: TGTGCCAGCAGTTACCACAGTGGATTGACCACTGAAGCTTTCTTT.

DNA for the CDR3: TGTGCCAGCAGCTTAGCACCGGTTTATAATTCACCCCTCCACTTT. It is translated as CASSLAPVYNSPLHF. This chain uses TRBV11-2 with TRBJ1-6; D uncertain. The germline gives CDR1 SGHAT, CDR2 FQNNGV. V lost 1 base and J 4 bases, leaving 8 bases between the germline ends. The CDR3 loop spans 15 amino acids.